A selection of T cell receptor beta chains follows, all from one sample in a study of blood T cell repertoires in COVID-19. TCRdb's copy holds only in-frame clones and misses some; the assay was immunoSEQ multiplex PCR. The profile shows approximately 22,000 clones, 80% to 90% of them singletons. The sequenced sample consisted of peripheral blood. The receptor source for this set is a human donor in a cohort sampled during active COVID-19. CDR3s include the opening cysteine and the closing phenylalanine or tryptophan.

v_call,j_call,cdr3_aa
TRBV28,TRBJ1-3,CASSPIDSGNTIYF
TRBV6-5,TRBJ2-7,CASSYNKDTEQYF
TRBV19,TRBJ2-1,CASTLLAGSYNEQFF
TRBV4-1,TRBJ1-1,CASSPGWGPNTEAFF
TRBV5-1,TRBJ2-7,CASSFRTGEYEQYF
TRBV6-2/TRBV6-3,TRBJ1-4,CASSYSPYATNEKLFF
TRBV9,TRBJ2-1,CASSVGWPAGEQFF
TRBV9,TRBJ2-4,CASSAGGGSYSEAKNIQYF
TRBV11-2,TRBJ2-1,CASGSGAGGYNEQFF
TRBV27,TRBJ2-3,CASSLSQRETPDTQYF
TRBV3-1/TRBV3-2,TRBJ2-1,CASSLSGTSYNEQFF
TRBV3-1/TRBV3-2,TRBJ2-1,CASSQGGTMYNEQFF
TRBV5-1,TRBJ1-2,CASSWDPKQGNYGYTF
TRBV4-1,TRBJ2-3,CASSQDPLLSSGPDTQYF
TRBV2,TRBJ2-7,CASFSGSTYEQYF
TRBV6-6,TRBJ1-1,CASSYGGASTEAFF
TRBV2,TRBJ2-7,CASSRDLPYEQYF
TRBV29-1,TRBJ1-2,CSVTGQGGKRYGYTF
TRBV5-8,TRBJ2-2,CASSFTGALNTGELFF
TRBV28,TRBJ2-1,CASSSTGYNEQFF
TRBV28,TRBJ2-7,CASSPRTDLWDF
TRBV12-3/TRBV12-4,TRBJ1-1,CASSVTGSTEAFF